A selection of T cell receptor beta chains follows, all from one sample in a study of blood T cell repertoires in COVID-19. Profiled with immunoSEQ multiplex PCR; TCRdb holds only in-frame clones, not every one. The sample lists 450,000 to 500,000 clones, 80% to 90% seen once, with 3.2% in the top ten. Sequencing used peripheral blood. The receptors were gathered from a human donor in a cohort sampled during active COVID-19. Both conserved end residues are part of each CDR3. Each record gives: V gene, J gene, D gene, clone size, CDR3 protein, CDR3 DNA. The D gene is left open where the match is weak. A row's size may be missing; if present it is once, few, many or a size class.

V: TRBV5-6
J: TRBJ2-6
D: .
size: .
CDR3: CASSFEGITGANVLTF
DNA: TGTGCCAGCAGCTTTGAGGGAATCACCGGGGCCAACGTCCTGACTTTC

V: TRBV12-3/TRBV12-4
J: TRBJ2-1
D: .
size: .
CDR3: CASSTGYNEQFF
DNA: TGTGCCAGCAGTACCGGCTACAATGAGCAGTTCTTC

V: TRBV29-1
J: TRBJ2-3
D: TRBD1
size: .
CDR3: CGTGGAEDTQYF
DNA: TGTGGGACAGGGGGCGCGGAAGATACGCAGTATTTT

V: TRBV28
J: TRBJ2-2
D: .
size: once
CDR3: CASSLLTSAGNTGELFF
DNA: TGTGCCAGCAGTTTGCTAACTTCAGCAGGGAACACCGGGGAGCTGTTTTTT

V: TRBV7-7
J: TRBJ2-2
D: .
size: .
CDR3: CASSPGRADGELFF
DNA: TGTGCTAGCAGCCCCGGGCGGGCGGACGGGGAGCTGTTTTTT

V: TRBV7-8
J: TRBJ2-1
D: TRBD2
size: .
CDR3: CASSLTGTSGRAMFF
DNA: TGTGCCAGCAGTTTAACCGGGACTAGCGGGAGGGCCATGTTCTTC

V: TRBV12-3/TRBV12-4
J: TRBJ2-3
D: .
size: .
CDR3: CASSGGGQDTQYF
DNA: TGTGCCAGCAGCGGTGGTGGGCAAGATACGCAGTATTTT

V: TRBV28
J: TRBJ1-2
D: .
size: .
CDR3: CASSLTTHNSRYGYTF
DNA: TGTGCCAGCAGTTTGACGACTCATAACTCTCGGTATGGCTACACCTTC

V: TRBV5-4
J: TRBJ2-3
D: .
size: .
CDR3: CASSLGGLSTDTQYF
DNA: TGTGCCAGCAGCTTGGGAGGACTGAGCACAGATACGCAGTATTTT

V: TRBV25-1
J: TRBJ2-3
D: TRBD2
size: .
CDR3: CASSGSSGRQYF
DNA: TGTGCCAGCAGTGGATCTAGCGGGAGACAGTATTTT

V: TRBV7-9
J: TRBJ2-2
D: TRBD2
size: .
CDR3: CASSRSGRADTGELFF
DNA: TGTGCCAGCAGCCGTAGCGGGAGAGCGGACACCGGGGAGCTGTTTTTT

V: TRBV5-1
J: TRBJ2-3
D: TRBD2
size: once
CDR3: CASSSSGSSTDTQYF
DNA: TGCGCCAGCAGCTCTAGCGGGTCTAGCACAGATACGCAGTATTTT

V: TRBV11-2
J: TRBJ1-2
D: TRBD1
size: .
CDR3: CASRHYRGPINYGYTF
DNA: TGTGCCAGCAGACACTACAGGGGGCCTATAAACTATGGCTACACCTTC

V: TRBV7-2
J: TRBJ1-1
D: .
size: .
CDR3: CASSLGGIQGMNTEAFF
DNA: TGTGCCAGCAGCTTAGGCGGGATCCAGGGTATGAACACTGAAGCTTTCTTT

V: TRBV7-9
J: TRBJ2-1
D: TRBD1
size: .
CDR3: CASSFETGTGSYEQFF
DNA: TGTGCCAGCAGCTTTGAAACCGGGACAGGGTCCTATGAGCAGTTCTTC

V: TRBV4-1
J: TRBJ2-1
D: TRBD2
size: .
CDR3: CASSQDRAGGFLDEQFF
DNA: TGCGCCAGCAGCCAAGATAGGGCGGGAGGGTTTTTAGATGAGCAGTTCTTC

V: TRBV6-6
J: TRBJ2-3
D: TRBD1
size: .
CDR3: CASSPAGQGGSTDTQYF
DNA: TGTGCCAGCAGTCCGGCTGGACAGGGGGGGAGCACAGATACGCAGTATTTT

V: TRBV20-1
J: TRBJ1-2
D: .
size: few
CDR3: CSASRYGYTF
DNA: TGCAGTGCCTCTCGCTATGGCTACACCTTC

V: TRBV5-6
J: TRBJ2-3
D: TRBD2
size: .
CDR3: CASSPLPSGPSTDTQYF
DNA: TGTGCCAGCAGCCCTCTACCTAGCGGACCAAGCACAGATACGCAGTATTTT

V: TRBV7-9
J: TRBJ1-4
D: .
size: .
CDR3: CASSRESEKLFF
DNA: TGTGCCAGCAGTCGAGAATCGGAAAAACTGTTTTTT

V: TRBV29-1
J: TRBJ2-2
D: TRBD2
size: .
CDR3: CSGTSANTGELFF
DNA: TGCAGCGGAACTAGCGCGAACACCGGGGAGCTGTTTTTT